The 29 T cell receptor beta chains in this list originate from one sample, sequenced in a study of blood T cell repertoires in COVID-19. Sequencing used immunoSEQ multiplex PCR; TCRdb keeps in-frame clones, though not all of them. This sample has around 100,000 clones; roughly 84% occur once, and the top ten carry 2.1%. The specimen was peripheral blood. The source is a human donor in a cohort sampled during active COVID-19.

This clone was recorded once. The chain links TRBV28 to TRBJ2-5, with D possibly being TRBD1 (5 bases). Germline values: CDR1 MDHEN, CDR2 SYDVKM. This CDR3 region has 15 residues. Between the trimmed V and J ends, which lost 7 bases and 1 base, there was a span of 16 bases. Written as DNA, the CDR3 is TGTGCCAGCACCAGACCAGACAGCTTCCAAGAGACCCAGTACTTC. Encoded protein: CASTRPDSFQETQYF.

The chain links TRBV19 to TRBJ2-1; 11 nucleotides line up with TRBD2. The V and J ends lost 4 bases and 7 bases, in that order; junction bases with no gene match: 3. Germline V gives CDR1 LNHDA, CDR2 SQIVND (reference sequence). The CDR3 spans 14 residues. The DNA for the CDR3 is TGTGCCAGTAGTAGTCTAGCGGGGGGTAATGAGCAGTTCTTC. It encodes CASSSLAGGNEQFF.

This clone was seen more than once but under ten times. This chain joins TRBV7-2 and TRBJ2-1, with 10 bases fitting TRBD1. Germline assignment: CDR1 SGHTA and CDR2 FQGNSA. This CDR3 has 17 residues. The V and J ends lost 3 bases and 3 bases, in that order; junction bases with no gene match: 8. DNA of the CDR3: TGTGCCAGCAGCTTCCTCCCGGGACAGGGGCTCTACAATGAGCAGTTCTTC. Its translation: CASSFLPGQGLYNEQFF.

V is TRBV7-9 and J is TRBJ2-3; 9 nucleotides match TRBD2. Germline V gives CDR1 SEHNR, CDR2 FQNEAQ (reference sequence). This CDR3 is 17 amino acids long. J was trimmed by 6 bases and V by 5 bases; bases with no gene match: 15. The CDR3: CASSRLISLAGRDTQYF. CDR3 in DNA: TGTGCCAGCAGCCGCCTTATCTCTCTAGCGGGAAGGGATACGCAGTATTTT.

The rearrangement links TRBV5-1 to TRBJ1-2; the D is unclear. The CDR3 runs to 14 residues. Trimming left V 5 bases short and J 2 bases short, with 13 bases between. Looked up from germline, CDR1 is SGHRS and CDR2 is YFSETQ. Here the CDR3 DNA reads TGCGCCAGCAGGGATTCGTCGGGGAACTATGGCTACACCTTC. This encodes CASRDSSGNYGYTF.

The CDR3 loop is CASSQDWQGGTEAFF. CDR3 DNA: TGTGCCAGCAGCCAAGACTGGCAGGGCGGCACTGAAGCTTTCTTT. The genes are TRBV3-1 (or the pseudogene TRBV3-2) and TRBJ1-1, with TRBD1 as a possible D gene (5 bases). This CDR3 has 15 residues. The germline gives CDR1 LGHDT, CDR2 YNNKEL (reference sequence). V was clipped by 0 bases and J by 4 bases, with 12 bases between them.

The CDR3 here is CASSESEVDTQYF. CDR3 nucleotides: TGCGCCAGCAGTGAGTCGGAGGTTGATACGCAGTATTTT. The chain links TRBV10-2 to TRBJ2-3; a weak D match, TRBD2 (5 bases). The germline gives CDR1 WSHSY, CDR2 SAAADI. The CDR3 extends over 13 amino acids. The V and J ends lost 0 bases and 6 bases respectively, with 7 bases between them.

This clone was found once. This rearrangement joins TRBV18 to TRBJ1-1; D may be TRBD1 (5 bases). Germline CDR1 KGHSH, CDR2 LQKENI. The V and J ends lost 4 bases and 0 bases respectively, with 9 bases between them. CDR3 length: 14 residues. The CDR3 loop is CASSLDSMNTEAFF. In DNA, the CDR3 is TGTGCCAGCTCACTAGACAGTATGAACACTGAAGCTTTCTTT. Supplemented by reference TRBV18 and TRBJ1-1, the full variable domain reads NAGVMQNPRHLVRRRGQEARLRCSPMKGHSHVYWYRQLPEEGLKFMVYLQKENIIDESGMPKERFSAEFPKEGPSILRIQQVVRGDSAAYFCASSLDSMNTEAFFGQGTRLTVV.

This clone was recorded only once. The chain links TRBV13 to TRBJ1-1; D not certain. Trimming stripped 4 bases from V and 11 bases from J, with 17 bases between. In germline, CDR1 is PRHDT, CDR2 FYEKMQ (reference sequence). This CDR3 has 13 amino acids. CDR3 bases: TGTGCCAGCAGCTCGCTTGCGGGCTGGGGTGCTTTCTTT. It specifies CASSSLAGWGAFF.

This sequence joins TRBV7-2 and TRBJ2-3; 12 nucleotides match TRBD2. Germline V gene data show CDR1 as SGHTA and CDR2 as FQGNSA. This CDR3 has 16 residues. V trimming: 3 bases; J trimming: 2 bases; junction bases outside the gene matches: 3. The CDR3 loop is CASSFLAGGITDTQYF. CDR3 coding DNA: TGTGCCAGCAGCTTCCTAGCGGGAGGGATCACAGATACGCAGTATTTT.

The chain carries TRBV3-1 (or the pseudogene TRBV3-2) and TRBJ1-5; D call uncertain. The V end lost 3 bases, the J end lost 4 bases, and 7 bases lay between the germline ends. Germline lookup yields CDR1 LGHDT and CDR2 YNNKEL (reference sequence). The CDR3 totals 13 residues. The CDR3 here is CASSHFRNQPQHF. CDR3 coding DNA: TGTGCCAGCAGCCACTTCAGAAATCAGCCCCAGCATTTT.

The count of this clone is one. Here the CDR3 reads CSAKRVGEQFF. In DNA form, the CDR3 reads TGCAGTGCTAAACGCGTCGGGGAGCAGTTCTTC. The chain combines TRBV20-1 with TRBJ2-1; D unclear. The germline gives CDR1 DFQATT, CDR2 SNEGSKA (reference sequence). The CDR3 totals 11 residues. V shed 4 bases and J shed 10 bases, with 11 bases lying between them.

This clone was seen just once. J is TRBJ1-1 and V is TRBV11-2; 12 nucleotides align to TRBD1. V lost 5 bases, J lost 6 bases, and 7 bases stayed unmatched. There are 15 residues in the CDR3. Germline loops: CDR1 SGHAT, CDR2 FQNNGV. CDR3 nucleotide sequence: TGTGCCAGCAGCACGTGGGGACAGGGGGCCTCTGAAGCTTTCTTT. The encoded protein is CASSTWGQGASEAFF.

The chain combines TRBV6-2 or TRBV6-3 with TRBJ2-1, with no clear D. V dropped 2 bases and J dropped 0 bases, with 8 bases sitting between them. CDR3 length equals 15 residues. Germline values: CDR1 MNHEY, CDR2 SVGEGT. CDR3 sequence (DNA): TGTGCCAGCAGTTACCACAAGAACTCCTACAATGAGCAGTTCTTC. The encoded protein is CASSYHKNSYNEQFF.

The rearrangement links TRBV11-2 to TRBJ2-1; 8 positions agree with TRBD2. With 5 bases clipped from V and 0 bases from J, the junction kept 3 bases outside the gene matches. The CDR3 contains 15 residues. From germline, CDR1 is SGHAT and CDR2 FQNNGV. The CDR3 reads CASSASGSSYNEQFF. CDR3 DNA: TGTGCCAGCAGCGCCAGCGGGAGCTCCTACAATGAGCAGTTCTTC.

The chain combines TRBV6-6 with TRBJ1-1, with D tentatively TRBD1 (5 bases). The CDR3 spans 15 residues. From germline, CDR1 is MNHNY and CDR2 SVGAGI (reference sequence). V lost 2 bases and J 1 base, leaving 11 bases between the germline ends. The CDR3, as DNA: TGTGCCAGCAGTTACGGAAACGGGGGGAACACTGAAGCTTTCTTT. This gives the protein CASSYGNGGNTEAFF.

The V and J genes are TRBV27 and TRBJ2-2; possible D gene TRBD2, 6 bases. Trimming stripped 3 bases from V and 3 bases from J, with 14 bases between. CDR1 and CDR2 from the germline V gene are MNHEY and SMNVEV (reference sequence). The CDR3 totals 16 residues. CDR3 sequence: CASSFKMGGDTGELFF. In DNA form, the CDR3 reads TGTGCCAGCAGTTTTAAAATGGGGGGAGACACCGGGGAGCTGTTTTTT.

This chain uses TRBV19 with TRBJ1-5; possibly TRBD1 for D (5 bases). Germline assignment: CDR1 LNHDA and CDR2 SQIVND (reference sequence). V was pared by 5 bases and J by 7 bases, with 18 bases between. The CDR3 extends over 15 amino acids. The CDR3, as DNA: TGTGCCAGTAGTGCGTCCCAGGGTAGAGGACAGCCCCAGCATTTT. This encodes CASSASQGRGQPQHF.

The rearrangement links TRBV12-3 or TRBV12-4 to TRBJ2-5; D remains unclear. The V and J ends lost 6 bases and 2 bases respectively, with 10 bases between them. The CDR3 contains 13 residues. This chain's CDR3 is CASRSRQQETQYF. DNA of the CDR3: TGTGCCAGCAGATCCAGACAACAAGAGACCCAGTACTTC.

V gene TRBV2 combines with J gene TRBJ2-3; 11 nucleotides match TRBD2. Germline lookup yields CDR1 SNHLY and CDR2 FYNNEI. With V trimmed by 3 bases and J by 5 bases, 4 bases remained unmatched. The CDR3 is 15 residues long. The CDR3 region is CASSDRLAGGDTQYF. The DNA for the CDR3 is TGTGCCAGCAGTGATCGGCTAGCGGGGGGAGATACGCAGTATTTT.

This chain connects TRBV5-1 to TRBJ2-7; 10 bases align to TRBD2. Per the germline V gene, CDR1 is SGHRS and CDR2 is YFSETQ. V lost 5 bases and J lost 3; bases outside the gene matches: 11. This CDR3 spans 16 amino acids. The CDR3 region has the DNA TGCGCCAGCAGGAGGGGAGATCTAGCGGGAGACTACGAGCAGTACTTC. Its protein is CASRRGDLAGDYEQYF.

This clone appeared a few times. The rearrangement uses TRBV28 and TRBJ1-6; D gene uncertain. V was pared by 5 bases and J by 2 bases, with 13 bases between. The CDR3 consists of 16 residues. The germline V gene encodes CDR1 MDHEN and CDR2 SYDVKM. The CDR3 DNA is TGTGCCAGCAGTGGCCTTTCTCTCGCCTATAATTCACCCCTCCACTTT. Its protein product is CASSGLSLAYNSPLHF.

The rearrangement uses TRBV5-1 and TRBJ1-2; perhaps TRBD1 as D (5 bases). The CDR3 contains 13 residues. Germline CDR1 SGHRS, CDR2 YFSETQ. Trimming took off 0 bases at V and 2 bases at J, with 5 bases between the two ends. CDR3 sequence (DNA): TGCGCCAGCAGCTTGGAGGGGAACTATGGCTACACCTTC. Translated: CASSLEGNYGYTF.

This clone was seen a handful of times. The CDR3 reads CARASGEQYF. CDR3 bases: TGTGCCAGGGCTTCAGGGGAGCAGTACTTC. The chain uses TRBV9 and TRBJ2-7; D is possibly TRBD1 (5 bases). CDR3 length: 10 residues. Germline values: CDR1 SGDLS, CDR2 YYNGEE. Trimming removed 8 bases at V and 7 bases at J, with 10 bases between.

The chain recombines TRBV9 with TRBJ2-5; the match to TRBD2 covers 14 bases. The J segment lost 2 bases and the V segment lost 3 bases, leaving 3 bases of the junction unmatched. The germline CDR1 and CDR2 sequences are SGDLS and YYNGEE. The CDR3 totals 16 residues. The chain's CDR3 is CASSAGLAGAQETQYF. The CDR3, as DNA: TGTGCCAGCAGCGCGGGACTAGCGGGAGCGCAAGAGACCCAGTACTTC.

Points on this clone: The sample has other DNA sequences that encode this CDR3 too. The rearrangement joins TRBV18 to TRBJ2-3; 13 nucleotides match TRBD2. The CDR3 totals 16 residues. V was pared by 3 bases and J by 1 base, with 1 base of the junction left unmatched. From germline, CDR1 is KGHSH and CDR2 LQKENI. The CDR3 sequence is CASSPGLAGGTDTQYF. CDR3 DNA sequence: TGTGCCAGCTCACCCGGACTAGCGGGGGGCACAGATACGCAGTATTTT. The full variable domain, completed using reference TRBV18 and TRBJ2-3, is NAGVMQNPRHLVRRRGQEARLRCSPMKGHSHVYWYRQLPEEGLKFMVYLQKENIIDESGMPKERFSAEFPKEGPSILRIQQVVRGDSAAYFCASSPGLAGGTDTQYFGPGTRLTVL.

On this clone itself: The DNA is omitted, as the CDR3 cannot be located on it reliably, and the CDR3 follows TCRdb's listing. CDR3 in amino acids: CASSQDETFGADTQYF. The V gene is TRBV4-1, the J gene TRBJ2-3; TRBD2 is the table's D call and was not checked against the DNA. The germline V gene encodes CDR1 MGHRA and CDR2 YSYEKL. The CDR3 extends over 16 residues, inclusive of both ends.

This clone was recorded a few times. This chain links TRBV28 with TRBJ1-2, with a tentative D call TRBD1 (6 bases). There are 13 residues in the CDR3. Germline V lookup: CDR1 MDHEN, CDR2 SYDVKM. The V and J ends lost 3 bases and 8 bases respectively, with 13 bases between them. CDR3 coding DNA: TGTGCCAGCAGTTTCCAGGGGCCTTCGGGCTACACCTTC. This sequence encodes CASSFQGPSGYTF.

The J gene is TRBJ1-3, the V gene TRBV6-6; D unclear. Trimming pared 5 bases from V and 4 bases from J, leaving 12 bases between. The CDR3 extends over 14 amino acids. Germline CDR1 is MNHNY and CDR2 is SVGAGI (reference sequence). Written as DNA, the CDR3 is TGTGCCAGCAGTCCCGTTAATGAGGGAAACACCATATATTTT. Translated, it gives CASSPVNEGNTIYF.